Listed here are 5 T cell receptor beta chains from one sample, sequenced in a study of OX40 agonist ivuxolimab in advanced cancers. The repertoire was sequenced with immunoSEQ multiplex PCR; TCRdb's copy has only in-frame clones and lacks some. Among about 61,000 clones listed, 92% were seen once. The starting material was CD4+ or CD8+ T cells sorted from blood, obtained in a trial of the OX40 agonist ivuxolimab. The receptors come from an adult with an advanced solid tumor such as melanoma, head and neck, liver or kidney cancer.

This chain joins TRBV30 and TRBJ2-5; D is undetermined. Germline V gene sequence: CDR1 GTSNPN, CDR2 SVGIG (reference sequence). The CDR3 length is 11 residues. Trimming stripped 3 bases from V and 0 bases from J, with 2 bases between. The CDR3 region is CAWSHQETQYF. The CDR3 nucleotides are TGTGCCTGGAGCCACCAAGAGACCCAGTACTTC.

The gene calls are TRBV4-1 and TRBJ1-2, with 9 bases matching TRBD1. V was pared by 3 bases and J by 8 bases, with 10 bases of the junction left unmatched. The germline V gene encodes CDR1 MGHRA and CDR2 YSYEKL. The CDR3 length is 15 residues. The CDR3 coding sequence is TGCGCCAGCAGCCACTCACAGGGGGCGCAGGGAGGCTACACCTTC. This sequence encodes CASSHSQGAQGGYTF.

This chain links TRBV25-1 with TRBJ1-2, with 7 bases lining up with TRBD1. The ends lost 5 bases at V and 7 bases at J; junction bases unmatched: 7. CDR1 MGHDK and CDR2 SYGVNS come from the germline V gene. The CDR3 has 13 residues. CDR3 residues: CASSYSTGPGYTF. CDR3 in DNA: TGTGCCAGCAGTTATTCGACAGGGCCTGGCTACACCTTC.

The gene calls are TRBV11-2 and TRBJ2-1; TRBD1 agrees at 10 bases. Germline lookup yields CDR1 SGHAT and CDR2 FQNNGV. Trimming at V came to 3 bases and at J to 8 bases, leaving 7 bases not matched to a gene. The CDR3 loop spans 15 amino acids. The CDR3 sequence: CASSFADRGAYEQFF. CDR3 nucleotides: TGTGCCAGCAGCTTCGCGGACAGGGGGGCCTATGAGCAGTTCTTC.

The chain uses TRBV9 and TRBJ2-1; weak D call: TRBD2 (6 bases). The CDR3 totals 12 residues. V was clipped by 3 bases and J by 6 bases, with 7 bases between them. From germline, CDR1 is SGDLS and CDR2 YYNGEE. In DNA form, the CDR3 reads TGTGCCAGCAGCGGTAGCGGCAATGAGCAGTTCTTC. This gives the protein CASSGSGNEQFF.